This T cell receptor beta chain stems from a study of blood T cell repertoires in COVID-19 (dated by TCRdb to 2018 to 2021). General notes on the study: Samples covering the acute and convalescent phases of COVID-19 were provided by collaborators in the United States, Italy and Spain. The material from the prospective study consisted of cDNA or gDNA derived from T cells, B-cell-depleted T cells, or PBMCs. Subjects who had been exposed to COVID-19, were actively infected with it, or had recovered from it provided the deeply sampled blood TCRbeta repertoires that made up the dataset. The repertoires were released in a freely available public database meant as a resource for research on the immune response to SARS-CoV-2. The samples were drawn from two sources: the first 160 participants of the ongoing ImmuneRACE study, and 950 to 1,500 subjects contributed by 6 global collaborators. Nearly every sample came with metadata listing a de-identified subject ID, COVID-19 status, age in years and sex. Where available, HLA class I and class II types were taken from metadata supplied by the sample provider and were not determined by assay-based typing. The full study reports these points: The amount of clinical and demographic metadata varied by source and participant and was provided uncurated.

One collaborating source in Seattle enrolled patients during active infection and followed them longitudinally through the course of disease. Each collaborating institution followed its own protocols to collect whole blood in K2EDTA tubes. Collaborator samples were shipped for TCRbeta analysis as frozen whole blood, isolated PBMCs, or DNA extracted from either sample type. TCRbeta CDR3 regions were amplified from genomic DNA using the immunoSEQ Assay, a bias-controlled multiplex PCR. Per the original workflow: Within the assay, amplification of reference gene primers was used to estimate how many nucleated cells each sample contained. To quantify the absolute abundance of each unique TCRbeta CDR3 rearrangement, sequence reads were collapsed and filtered. For each sample, productive Simpson clonality was calculated as the square root of Simpson's diversity index across productive rearrangements. Sourced from immuneACCESS, this table was stored by TCRdb with only in-frame sequences that have V and J called. A share of the clones is absent; for the studies checked, an unresolved V gene accounts for under half, and the remainder has no known explanation. For V, J and clone size, that table is used; D and trimming come from the DNA. In all, the sample holds about 150,000 clones, and 70% to 85% of those were seen once. 6.5% to 7.5% of the sample is held by the ten biggest clonotypes.

On this clone: The clone's antigen remains unknown. No per-base quality is available; no much larger clone lies one base away.

V and J are trimmed by 2 bases and 5 bases, and the gene matches miss 5 bases of the junction. According to the germline V gene, CDR1 reads SGDLS and CDR2 reads YYNGEE. From its cysteine to its phenylalanine, the CDR3 spans 15 amino acids. The read is trimmed to its CDR3 DNA, 45 bases read in frame from base 1. Sequencing used peripheral blood. The receptor was isolated from an elderly man with COVID-19, enrolled during active disease. The chain was built from TRBV9 and TRBJ2-5; a stretch of 11 junction bases matches TRBD2. The DNA sequence is as follows: TGTGCCAGCAGCGTTACGACTAGCGGGGCGGAGACCCAGTACTTC. This gives the protein CASSVTTSGAETQYF.